The rows below give T cell receptor beta chains drawn from one sample of a study of blood T cell repertoires in COVID-19. TCRdb keeps only in-frame clones here, not all; method: immunoSEQ multiplex PCR. The table lists around 130,000 clones, 84% of them singletons. Input material: peripheral blood. The receptor set was obtained from a woman aged 55-69 years with acute or convalescent COVID-19. The CDR3 runs from the conserved cysteine through the conserved F or W. The D gene is left open where the match is weak. Where a row states a size, it is once, few, many or the class of an expanded clone; other rows omit it.

V gene,clone size,D gene,J gene,CDR3 protein,CDR3 DNA
TRBV19,NA,NA,TRBJ1-1,CASSRDTEAFF,TGTGCCAGTAGCAGGGATACTGAAGCTTTCTTT
TRBV11-2,NA,NA,TRBJ2-5,CASSQQETQYF,TGTGCCAGCAGTCAACAAGAGACCCAGTACTTC
TRBV7-9,few,TRBD1,TRBJ1-2,CASSEGQGTYGYTF,TGTGCCAGCAGCGAGGGACAGGGTACCTATGGCTACACCTTC
TRBV6-5,NA,NA,TRBJ1-2,CASRIATQGYGYTF,TGTGCCAGCCGCATTGCCACCCAGGGATATGGCTACACCTTC
TRBV18,once,NA,TRBJ1-1,CASSPPPGTEAFF,TGTGCCAGCTCACCACCTCCAGGCACTGAAGCTTTCTTT
TRBV29-1,NA,NA,TRBJ1-2,CSVSRAGENYGYTF,TGCAGCGTATCTAGGGCAGGGGAAAACTATGGCTACACCTTC
TRBV3-1/TRBV3-2,NA,TRBD1,TRBJ1-2,CASSQELQGAVGYTF,TGTGCCAGCAGCCAAGAACTGCAGGGGGCTGTTGGCTACACCTTC
TRBV27,NA,TRBD2,TRBJ2-5,CASRSGGATIETQYF,TGTGCCAGCAGGAGCGGGGGGGCAACAATAGAGACCCAGTACTTC
TRBV5-1,NA,TRBD1,TRBJ1-2,CASSSGTGGQGYTF,TGCGCCAGCAGTTCCGGGACAGGGGGACAAGGCTACACCTTC
TRBV6-6,NA,NA,TRBJ1-6,CASSQGQLSLMSPLHF,TGTGCCAGCAGTCAAGGACAGCTAAGTTTAATGTCACCCCTCCACTTT
TRBV10-1,NA,TRBD1,TRBJ1-1,CASTWGDRDTEAFF,TGCGCCAGCACATGGGGGGACAGGGACACTGAAGCTTTCTTT
TRBV11-3,few,NA,TRBJ2-2,CASSESTGELFF,TGTGCCAGCAGCGAGAGCACCGGGGAGCTGTTTTTT
TRBV6-1,NA,NA,TRBJ1-2,CASSESITRVYGYTF,TGTGCCAGCAGTGAAAGCATCACCAGGGTCTATGGCTACACCTTC
TRBV30,NA,TRBD1,TRBJ1-4,CAWRSSTGRNEKLFF,TGTGCCTGGAGAAGTTCGACAGGGAGAAATGAAAAACTGTTTTTT
TRBV19,NA,NA,TRBJ1-6,CASKRETELNSPLHF,TGTGCCAGTAAGAGGGAGACGGAGTTAAATTCACCCCTCCACTTT
TRBV3-1/TRBV3-2,NA,NA,TRBJ1-1,CASSQVEGGGTEAFF,TGTGCCAGCAGCCAAGTAGAGGGTGGGGGGACTGAAGCTTTCTTT
TRBV5-5,NA,TRBD2,TRBJ2-7,CASRSGGLYEQYF,TGTGCCAGCAGGAGCGGGGGCTTATACGAGCAGTACTTC
TRBV5-8,NA,NA,TRBJ2-5,CANPGEAGLLGTQYF,TGTGCCAACCCAGGGGAAGCGGGGCTCTTGGGGACCCAGTACTTC